The 14 T cell receptor beta chains reported below all come from one sample, sequenced in a study of T-cell reconstitution after alpha-beta-depleted transplantation in children. Preparation of the TCRbeta library used unique molecular identifiers. Each CDR3 protein is one row after TCRdb ran MiXCR on the PCR reads. The table includes about 110,000 distinct CDR3 sequences, around 6.4% detected once. The source material was PBMCs, mostly from graft donor cells, sampled 360 days after TCRalphabeta/CD19-depleted stem cell transplant. Every receptor here comes from a male patient between 2 and 15 years old who had a stem cell transplant for acute lymphoblastic leukemia, so the T cells may come from the graft donor.

This clonotype was counted at least ten times. The J gene is TRBJ2-7, the V gene TRBV28; 7 bases are a match to TRBD2. J lost 3 bases, V lost 3 bases, and 5 bases had no gene match. This CDR3 is built from 14 residues. Germline V gene lookup returns CDR1 MDHEN and CDR2 SYDVKM. CDR3 loop: CASSFGREGYEQYF. For the CDR3, the DNA is TGTGCCAGCAGTTTTGGCAGGGAGGGCTACGAGCAGTACTTC.

This clonotype was found a few times. The chain uses TRBV27 and TRBJ2-7; tentatively, D is TRBD1 or TRBD2 (5 bases each). This CDR3 has 14 amino acids. Germline lookup yields CDR1 MNHEY and CDR2 SMNVEV (reference sequence). The germline V and J ends were trimmed by 6 bases and 3 bases, with 15 bases remaining between them. CDR3: CASSRSGTFYEQYF. Here the CDR3 DNA reads TGTGCCAGCAGCCGGTCCGGGACCTTCTACGAGCAGTACTTC.

This clonotype was picked up many times. The chain combines TRBV7-9 with TRBJ1-2; a weak D match, TRBD1 (6 bases). The CDR3 loop spans 15 amino acids. CDR1 and CDR2 from the germline V gene are SEHNR and FQNEAQ (reference sequence). Trimming cost V 8 bases and J 0 bases, with 16 bases left between them. CDR3 in DNA: TGTGCCAGCTCCGGACAGCCGATAGCTAACTATGGCTACACCTTC. Its translation is CASSGQPIANYGYTF. Full variable domain (outside the CDR3, taken from reference TRBV7-9 and TRBJ1-2): DTGVSQNPRHKITKRGQNVTFRCDPISEHNRLYWYRQTLGQGPEFLTYFQNEAQLEKSRLLSDRFSAERPKGSFSTLEIQRTEQGDSAMYLCASSGQPIANYGYTFGSGTRLTVV.

V usage is TRBV5-6 and J usage is TRBJ1-6; TRBD1 is a possible D gene (6 bases). V was clipped by 4 bases and J by 8 bases, with 10 bases between them. In germline, CDR1 is SGHDT, CDR2 YYEEEE. This CDR3 contains 13 residues. The CDR3 loop is CASSQYRDSPLHF. CDR3 sequence (DNA): TGTGCCAGCAGCCAATACAGGGATTCACCCCTCCACTTT.

Concerning this clonotype: This may arise from a read error, as a much more abundant clone is one base away. V and J are TRBV29-1 and TRBJ2-5, with TRBD2 identical over 9 bases. The length of the CDR3 is 13 residues. Germline CDR1 reads SQVTM; CDR2 reads ANQGSEA. The chain's CDR3 is CGVESSGTETQYF. CDR3 in DNA: TGCGGCGTTGAGTCTAGCGGGACTGAGACCCAGTACTTC.

The chain carries TRBV7-2 and TRBJ2-2, with no clear D. Trimming took 4 bases from V and 6 from J, leaving 9 bases between them. The CDR3 extends over 13 amino acids. Germline V gene sequence: CDR1 SGHTA, CDR2 FQGNSA. The CDR3 region is CASSSGIPGELFF. CDR3 nucleotides: TGTGCCAGCAGCTCTGGTATCCCCGGGGAGCTGTTTTTT.

This chain joins TRBV9 and TRBJ1-3, with D unresolved. V lost 3 bases, J lost 4 bases, and 8 bases lay in between. CDR3 length: 13 residues. Germline V gene data show CDR1 as SGDLS and CDR2 as YYNGEE. The CDR3 sequence: CASSEPSGNTIYF. The CDR3 DNA sequence: TGTGCCAGCAGCGAGCCGTCCGGAAACACCATATATTTT.

The rearrangement joins TRBV5-5 to TRBJ2-7; D gene ambiguous. Germline CDR1 SGHKS, CDR2 YYEKEE (reference sequence). Trimming took 0 bases from V and 3 from J, leaving 10 bases between them. This CDR3 has 14 amino acids. The CDR3 is CASSLADEDYEQYF. As DNA, the CDR3 is TGTGCCAGCAGCTTGGCTGACGAGGACTACGAGCAGTACTTC.

This clonotype came up a few times. Written as DNA, the CDR3 is TGTGCCAGCAGCTTGGTAGGACAGGGACTCCTTACAACTAATGAAAAACTGTTTTTT. Translated: CASSLVGQGLLTTNEKLFF. V and J are TRBV5-4 and TRBJ1-4; 8 positions match TRBD1. The germline CDR1 and CDR2 sequences are SGHNT and YYREEE (reference sequence). The CDR3 spans 19 residues. V shed 0 bases, J shed 0 bases, and the junction held 10 bases outside the gene matches.

This clonotype was counted many times. The V gene is TRBV12-3 or TRBV12-4, the J gene TRBJ2-7; tentatively, D is TRBD2 (5 bases). The V and J ends lost 3 bases and 2 bases respectively, with 11 bases between them. The CDR3 spans 14 residues. This CDR3 is CASSFLERPYEQYF. CDR3 sequence (DNA): TGTGCCAGCAGTTTTCTTGAGCGGCCCTACGAGCAGTACTTC.

This clonotype showed up many times. The rearrangement links TRBV7-2 to TRBJ2-1; D possibly corresponds to TRBD1 (5 bases). The CDR3 is 15 amino acids. The germline V gene has CDR1 SGHTA and CDR2 FQGNSA. The V end lost 8 bases, the J end lost 0 bases, and 14 bases lay between the germline ends. CDR3 protein: CASRERGSSYNEQFF. Written as DNA, the CDR3 is TGTGCCAGCCGTGAAAGGGGAAGCTCCTACAATGAGCAGTTCTTC. The full variable domain, its missing parts supplied by reference TRBV7-2 and TRBJ2-1, is GAGVSQSPSNKVTEKGKDVELRCDPISGHTALYWYRQSLGQGLEFLIYFQGNSAPDKSGLPSDRFSAERTGGSVSTLTIQRTQQEDSAVYLCASRERGSSYNEQFFGPGTRLTVL.

This clonotype was counted ten times or more. The V gene is TRBV4-2, the J gene TRBJ2-7; tentatively, D is TRBD1 (5 bases). Germline V CDR1 and CDR2: LGHNA, YNFKEQ. The CDR3 is 14 amino acids. V lost 5 bases and J 0 bases, leaving 11 bases between the germline ends. CDR3: CASSTHRSSYEQYF. CDR3 coding DNA: TGTGCCAGCAGCACTCACAGGAGCTCCTACGAGCAGTACTTC.

This clonotype was detected ten times or more. This chain links TRBV7-3 with TRBJ2-2, with TRBD2 identical over 8 bases. The CDR3 totals 16 residues. Germline loops: CDR1 SGHTA, CDR2 FQGTGA. Trimming removed 0 bases from V and 5 bases from J; junction bases left unmatched: 5. The CDR3: CASSLTSGRGTGELFF. CDR3 nucleotides: TGTGCCAGCAGCTTAACGAGCGGGAGAGGAACCGGGGAGCTGTTTTTT.

This clonotype was seen at least ten times. The chain links TRBV27 to TRBJ2-7; D possibly corresponds to TRBD1 (6 bases). V was cut by 6 bases and J by 3 bases, with 15 bases left in between. Per germline, CDR1 MNHEY and CDR2 SMNVEV (reference sequence). This CDR3 spans 14 amino acids. CDR3: CASSPTGFFYEQYF. The CDR3 DNA reads as TGTGCCAGCAGCCCCACAGGGTTCTTCTACGAGCAGTACTTC.